The T cell receptor beta chain described here comes from a study of T cell repertoires in cytomegalovirus infection. Whole-study results and caveats: Dominating the ex vivo response were HLA-C-restricted CMV-specific TCR beta clonotypes.

This clonotype has a handful of counts. Its specificity is not known. A single record per CDR3 protein comes from TCRdb applying MiXCR to the reads. Among around 300,000 distinct CDR3 sequences listed, 20% to 25% were seen once. This material consisted of cultured PBMCs, taken from culture after CMV antigen stimulation. The TCR comes from a human donor in good health (CMV status not recorded). Some clones in this sample may be carry-over from other donors' samples.

The CDR3 DNA reads as TGTGCCAGCAGTTACGGCCCGGGGCAGGGGGCAAGTGGCTACACCTTC. The encoded protein is CASSYGPGQGASGYTF. V and J are TRBV12-3 or TRBV12-4 and TRBJ1-2, with 8 nucleotides matching TRBD1. Trimming at V came to 4 bases and at J to 7 bases, leaving 14 bases not matched to a gene. This CDR3 has 16 residues.